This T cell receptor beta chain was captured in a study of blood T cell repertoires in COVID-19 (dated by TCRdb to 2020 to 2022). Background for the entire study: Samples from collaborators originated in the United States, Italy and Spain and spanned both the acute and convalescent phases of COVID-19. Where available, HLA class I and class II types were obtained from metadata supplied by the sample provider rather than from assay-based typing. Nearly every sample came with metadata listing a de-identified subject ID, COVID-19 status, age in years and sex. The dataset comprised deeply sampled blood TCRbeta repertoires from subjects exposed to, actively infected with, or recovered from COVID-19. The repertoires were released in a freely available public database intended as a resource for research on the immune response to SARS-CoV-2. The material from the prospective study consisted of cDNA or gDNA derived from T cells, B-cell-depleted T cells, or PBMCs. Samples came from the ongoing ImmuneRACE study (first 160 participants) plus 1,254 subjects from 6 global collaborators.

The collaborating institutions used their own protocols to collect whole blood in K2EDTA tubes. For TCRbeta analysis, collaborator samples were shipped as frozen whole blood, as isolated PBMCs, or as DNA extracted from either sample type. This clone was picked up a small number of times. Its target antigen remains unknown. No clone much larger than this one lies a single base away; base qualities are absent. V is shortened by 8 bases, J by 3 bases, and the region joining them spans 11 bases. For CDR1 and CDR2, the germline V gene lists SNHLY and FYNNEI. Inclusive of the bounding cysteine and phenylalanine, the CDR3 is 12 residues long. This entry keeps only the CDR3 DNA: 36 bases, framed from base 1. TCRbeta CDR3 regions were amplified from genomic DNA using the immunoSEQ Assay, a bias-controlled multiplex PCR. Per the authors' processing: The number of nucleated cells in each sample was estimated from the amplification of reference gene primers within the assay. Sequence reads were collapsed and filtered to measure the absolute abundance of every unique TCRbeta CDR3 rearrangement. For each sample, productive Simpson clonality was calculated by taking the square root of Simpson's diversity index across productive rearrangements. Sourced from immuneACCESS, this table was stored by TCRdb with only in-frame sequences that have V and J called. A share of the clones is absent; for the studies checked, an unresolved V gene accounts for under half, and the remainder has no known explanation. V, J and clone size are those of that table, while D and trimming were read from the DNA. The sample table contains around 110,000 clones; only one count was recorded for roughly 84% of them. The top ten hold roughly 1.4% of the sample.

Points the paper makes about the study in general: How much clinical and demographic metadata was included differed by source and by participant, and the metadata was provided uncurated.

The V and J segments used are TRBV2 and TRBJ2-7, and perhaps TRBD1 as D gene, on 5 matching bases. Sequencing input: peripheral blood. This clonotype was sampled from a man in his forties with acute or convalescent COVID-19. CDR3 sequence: CASASQGYEQYF. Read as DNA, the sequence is TGTGCCAGCGCGTCGCAGGGCTACGAGCAGTACTTC.